A single sample is the source of the 28 T cell receptor beta chains below, sequenced in a study of cytomegalovirus exposure and HLA in healthy donors. The PCR had 60 Vbeta and 13 Jbeta primers. The table came from immunoSEQ multiplex PCR; TCRdb's copy has only in-frame clones and leaves some out. The sample lists some 190,000 clones, around four fifths seen once, with more than 1.4% in the top ten. The sequencing sample was made of PBMCs. These receptors were collected from a man younger than 30 in good health and CMV-seronegative.

CDR3 nucleotides: TGTGCCTGGAGGTGGGACAGGTCGGGCGGGGGCTACACCTTC. This gives the protein CAWRWDRSGGGYTF. The chain recombines TRBV30 with TRBJ1-2; TRBD1 aligns across 8 bases. The CDR3 covers 14 residues. Germline CDR1 GTSNPN, CDR2 SVGIG (reference sequence). V trimming: 3 bases; J trimming: 8 bases; junction bases outside the gene matches: 11.

This clone was detected once. This chain joins TRBV11-3 and TRBJ1-2; unclear D gene. Trimming shortened V by 6 bases and J by 8 bases, and 16 bases separated the two germline ends. The CDR3 has 13 residues. Germline CDR1 is SGHNT and CDR2 is YENEEA. CDR3 amino acids: CASSWISGSGYTF. Here the CDR3 DNA reads TGTGCCAGCAGTTGGATTTCAGGCAGCGGCTACACCTTC.

This clone was detected a few times. The chain has TRBV13 and TRBJ2-7, with 14 positions matching TRBD2. V lost 4 bases, J lost 5 bases, and 10 bases stayed unmatched. Per the germline V gene, CDR1 is PRHDT and CDR2 is FYEKMQ (reference sequence). The CDR3 is made up of 17 amino acids. CDR3 protein: CASSSQAGLAGGHEQYF. CDR3 bases: TGTGCCAGCAGCTCACAGGCCGGACTAGCGGGAGGACACGAGCAGTACTTC.

This clone was seen just once. This may stem from a read error, because a much larger clone lies one nucleotide away. The chain joins TRBV7-9 to TRBJ1-2, with D perhaps TRBD1 (6 bases). V was clipped by 5 bases and J by 0 bases, with 7 bases between them. Germline loops: CDR1 SEHNR, CDR2 FQNEAQ (reference sequence). The CDR3 consists of 13 residues. DNA of the CDR3: TGTGCCAGCAGCCGGGACACTAACTATGGCTACACCTTC. Translating it yields CASSRDTNYGYTF.

The chain is built from TRBV12-5 and TRBJ1-1; the D is unclear. The CDR3 is made up of 13 amino acids. V shed 6 bases and J shed 0 bases, with 8 bases lying between them. The V gene's germline CDR1 is LGHNT and CDR2 FRNRAP. CDR3 in DNA: TGTGCTAGTGGGTGGGGAGTGAACACTGAAGCTTTCTTT. Translated, it gives CASGWGVNTEAFF.

The rearrangement joins TRBV6-5 to TRBJ1-1; 7 positions match TRBD1. The CDR3 has 13 amino acids. V lost 6 bases, J lost 6 bases, and 7 bases stayed unmatched. CDR1 and CDR2 (germline): MNHEY, SVGAGI. CDR3 protein: CASRWDRTSEAFF. The CDR3 DNA reads TGTGCCAGCAGATGGGACAGAACCTCTGAAGCTTTCTTT.

This clone was counted once. The chain has TRBV2 and TRBJ1-2; D is unresolved. The germline gives CDR1 SNHLY, CDR2 FYNNEI. V lost 6 bases, J lost 4 bases, and 9 bases lay in between. The CDR3 has 12 residues. CDR3 DNA: TGTGCCAGCAGCCAGAACAGCTATGGCTACACCTTC. Its protein is CASSQNSYGYTF.

The chain joins TRBV7-3 to TRBJ2-1, with a weak D call TRBD2 (6 bases). Germline-derived CDR1 and CDR2 are SGHTA and FQGTGA. V was pared by 2 bases and J by 5 bases, with 10 bases between. The CDR3 has 14 residues. The CDR3 DNA reads as TGTGCCAGCAGCTTAGGGGAGCGGGACAATGAGCAGTTCTTC. Its translation is CASSLGERDNEQFF.

The CDR3, as DNA: TGTGCCAGCAGTCCAGGGACAAGACTGTACTATGGCTACACCTTC. Protein sequence: CASSPGTRLYYGYTF. The chain carries TRBV28 and TRBJ1-2; possibly TRBD1 for D (6 bases). CDR1 and CDR2 (germline): MDHEN, SYDVKM. The germline V and J ends were trimmed by 5 bases and 3 bases, with 16 bases remaining between them. The CDR3 runs 15 residues.

The chain is built from TRBV7-9 and TRBJ2-1; D is uncertain. The germline V gene has CDR1 SEHNR and CDR2 FQNEAQ (reference sequence). The CDR3 is 12 amino acids. The germline V and J ends were trimmed by 11 bases and 5 bases, with 13 bases remaining between them. In DNA form, the CDR3 reads TGTGCCTTTAAGACTGGAGACAATGAGCAGTTCTTC. Protein: CAFKTGDNEQFF.

This clone was seen once. The chain uses TRBV29-1 and TRBJ2-5, with 14 bases fitting TRBD2. Germline V gene data show CDR1 as SQVTM and CDR2 as ANQGSEA. V trimming: 7 bases; J trimming: 2 bases; junction bases outside the gene matches: 15. The CDR3 consists of 18 residues. The CDR3: CSGSGRTSGGFPQETQYF. In DNA, the CDR3 is TGCAGCGGGAGTGGGAGGACTAGCGGGGGGTTTCCACAAGAGACCCAGTACTTC.

There are a few counts of this clone. The chain carries TRBV4-2 and TRBJ2-7; 9 bases agree with TRBD1. The CDR3 has 14 amino acids. J lost 6 bases, V lost 3 bases, and 6 bases had no gene match. Germline-derived CDR1 and CDR2 are LGHNA and YNFKEQ. As DNA, the CDR3 is TGTGCCAGCAGCCACCGGGACAGGGTACCCGAGCAGTACTTC. Amino acids: CASSHRDRVPEQYF.

The gene calls are TRBV6-6 and TRBJ2-2, with TRBD2 matching over 8 bases. The CDR3 is made up of 16 amino acids. V was pared by 6 bases and J by 5 bases, with 11 bases of the junction left unmatched. Germline V gene lookup returns CDR1 MNHNY and CDR2 SVGAGI (reference sequence). In DNA form, the CDR3 reads TGTGCCAGCAGCTCCGGGGGGGTGGGAGTGACCGGGGAGCTGTTTTTT. This encodes CASSSGGVGVTGELFF.

This chain uses TRBV27 with TRBJ2-1; 13 nucleotides agree with TRBD2. CDR1 and CDR2 (germline): MNHEY, SMNVEV (reference sequence). This CDR3 is 18 amino acids long. J lost 2 bases, V lost 1 base, and 5 bases had no gene match. CDR3 nucleotides: TGTGCCAGCAGTTTATTGACGGGACTAGCGGGACCCTACAATGAGCAGTTCTTC. Amino acid sequence: CASSLLTGLAGPYNEQFF.

The gene calls are TRBV6-5 and TRBJ2-3, with 8 bases fitting TRBD1. Germline CDR1 and CDR2: MNHEY and SVGAGI. CDR3 length equals 15 residues. V trimming: 6 bases; J trimming: 3 bases; junction bases outside the gene matches: 8. The CDR3 DNA follows: TGTGCCAGCAGCCCTAGGACAGGGATTACAGATACGCAGTATTTT. The encoded protein is CASSPRTGITDTQYF.

The chain uses TRBV28 and TRBJ1-1; a weak D match, TRBD1 (5 bases). V lost 7 bases and J 1 base, leaving 13 bases between the germline ends. Germline V gene sequence: CDR1 MDHEN, CDR2 SYDVKM. The CDR3 sequence is 14 residues long. The CDR3 protein is CASIGGEANTEAFF. CDR3 nucleotide sequence: TGTGCCAGCATCGGAGGGGAGGCGAACACTGAAGCTTTCTTT.

The rearrangement uses TRBV11-2 and TRBJ2-1; 10 nucleotides align to TRBD2. CDR3 length: 16 amino acids. CDR1 is SGHAT and CDR2 is FQNNGV in the germline V gene. The ends lost 0 bases at V and 7 bases at J; junction bases unmatched: 6. The DNA of the CDR3 is TGTGCCAGCAGCTTAGAGCTAGCGGGAGTTTCGAATGAGCAGTTCTTC. This sequence encodes CASSLELAGVSNEQFF.

This rearrangement joins TRBV2 to TRBJ1-1, with 7 bases matching TRBD1. The CDR3 is made up of 13 amino acids. CDR1 and CDR2 from the germline V gene are SNHLY and FYNNEI. V was clipped by 4 bases and J by 4 bases; unmatched bases: 3. The CDR3 loop reads CASSADRATEAFF. Written as DNA, the CDR3 is TGTGCCAGCAGTGCTGACAGGGCCACTGAAGCTTTCTTT.

The chain is built from TRBV4-2 and TRBJ1-4; no clear D gene. The CDR3 is made up of 15 amino acids. V shed 0 bases and J shed 3 bases, with 8 bases lying between them. Germline V lookup: CDR1 LGHNA, CDR2 YNFKEQ. CDR3 protein: CASSQDMRSNEKLFF. The DNA for the CDR3 is TGTGCCAGCAGCCAAGATATGCGATCTAATGAAAAACTGTTTTTT.

V and J are TRBV19 and TRBJ2-4; D is uncertain. Germline assignment: CDR1 LNHDA and CDR2 SQIVND (reference sequence). CDR3 length: 17 residues. Trimming left V 3 bases short and J 0 bases short, with 15 bases between. The CDR3 spells CASSMIRFGEAKNIQYF. CDR3 nucleotide sequence: TGTGCCAGTAGTATGATTCGGTTTGGAGAAGCCAAAAACATTCAGTACTTC.

The CDR3 protein is CASSRQGVGPDTQYF. Written as DNA, the CDR3 is TGTGCCAGCAGCCGACAGGGCGTCGGACCAGATACGCAGTATTTT. The chain couples TRBV6-5 to TRBJ2-3; 7 nucleotides align to TRBD1. CDR1 and CDR2 (germline): MNHEY, SVGAGI. After removal of 6 bases from V and 4 bases from J, the junction contained 10 bases not matched to a gene. This CDR3 comprises 15 residues.

The chain couples TRBV7-2 to TRBJ2-3; 8 bases agree with TRBD2. This CDR3 spans 16 amino acids. Per germline, CDR1 SGHTA and CDR2 FQGNSA. Trimming removed 5 bases from V and 1 base from J; junction bases left unmatched: 8. CDR3 nucleotides: TGTGCCAGCAGCCCCGCGGGACTAGTGGGCACAGATACGCAGTATTTT. Residues: CASSPAGLVGTDTQYF.

The chain is built from TRBV15 and TRBJ2-1, with 14 bases fitting TRBD2. CDR3 length: 17 residues. After removal of 1 base from V and 7 bases from J, the junction contained 6 bases not matched to a gene. In germline, CDR1 is LNHNV, CDR2 YYDKDF (reference sequence). In nucleotides, the CDR3 is TGTGCCACCAGCAGAGGTGCGACTAGCGGGGGGGCGAATGAGCAGTTCTTC. This sequence encodes CATSRGATSGGANEQFF.

This clone was seen more than once but under ten times. The chain recombines TRBV4-2 with TRBJ1-2, with TRBD1 as a possible D gene (6 bases). Trimming removed 0 bases at V and 7 bases at J, with 12 bases between. From germline, CDR1 is LGHNA and CDR2 YNFKEQ. The CDR3 totals 14 residues. The CDR3 is CASSQEQGASGYTF. The DNA for the CDR3 is TGTGCCAGCAGCCAAGAACAGGGCGCATCTGGCTACACCTTC.

V gene TRBV2 combines with J gene TRBJ1-2; a weak D match, TRBD1 (5 bases). Germline V lookup: CDR1 SNHLY, CDR2 FYNNEI. This CDR3 spans 13 amino acids. V was shortened by 8 bases and J by 8 bases, with 18 bases between the two germline ends. CDR3 nucleotide sequence: TGTGCCAGCTCGGTACAGGTGTCGTCCGGCTACACCTTC. It translates to CASSVQVSSGYTF.

This clone has a single count. V gene TRBV10-1 combines with J gene TRBJ2-1; 10 bases are shared with TRBD2. After removal of 5 bases from V and 8 bases from J, the junction contained 15 bases not matched to a gene. The CDR3 loop spans 17 amino acids. Germline V gene lookup returns CDR1 WNHNN and CDR2 SYGVQD (reference sequence). The CDR3 DNA sequence: TGCGCCAGCAGTCCAAATCGGGAGCGGGGGGGCGGGGATGAGCAGTTCTTC. Residues: CASSPNRERGGGDEQFF.

J is TRBJ2-7 and V is TRBV6-1, with a tentative D call TRBD1 (6 bases). The CDR3 spans 14 residues. From germline, CDR1 is MNHNS and CDR2 SASEGT. Trimming took off 0 bases at V and 2 bases at J, with 8 bases between the two ends. This chain's CDR3 is CASSEADRPYEQYF. As DNA, the CDR3 is TGTGCCAGCAGTGAAGCAGACAGGCCCTACGAGCAGTACTTC.

The chain links TRBV18 to TRBJ1-3; 8 bases line up with TRBD1. With V trimmed by 5 bases and J by 4 bases, 13 bases remained unmatched. Germline CDR1 KGHSH, CDR2 LQKENI. There are 17 residues in the CDR3. CDR3 region: CASSSVLVTGVGNTIYF. In DNA form, the CDR3 reads TGTGCCAGCTCATCAGTACTTGTGACAGGGGTCGGAAACACCATATATTTT.